This T cell receptor beta chain was sequenced in a study of OX40 agonist ivuxolimab in advanced cancers. Study-level information: Across the patients, intravenous ivuxolimab was delivered every 2 weeks at 0.01 to 10 mg/kg. A history of anti-PD-1, anti-PD-L1 or anti-CTLA-4 therapy was acceptable, and approximately 40% had some. Study-wide findings and caveats: The antigens recognized by the expanded peripheral T cells, that is their antigen specificity, were not determined. CD4+ T cells averaged fewer expanded clones than CD8+ T cells.

Regarding this clone: Its matching antigen is unknown.

Between the trimmed V and J ends, which lost 2 bases and 2 bases, there was a span of 7 bases. Germline V gives CDR1 LGHNA, CDR2 YSLEER. CDR3 length: 14 residues. TCRdb keeps only in-frame clones here, not all; method: immunoSEQ multiplex PCR. The sample lists tens of thousands of clones, approximately 81% occurring once. This chain links TRBV4-3 with TRBJ1-3; D remains ambiguous. The source was CD4+ or CD8+ T cells sorted from blood, collected in a trial of the OX40 agonist ivuxolimab. The receptor's source is an adult with an advanced solid tumor such as melanoma, head and neck, liver or kidney cancer. The CDR3 sequence is CASSQTVTGNTIYF. CDR3 nucleotides: TGCGCCAGCAGCCAAACGGTTACTGGAAACACCATATATTTT.